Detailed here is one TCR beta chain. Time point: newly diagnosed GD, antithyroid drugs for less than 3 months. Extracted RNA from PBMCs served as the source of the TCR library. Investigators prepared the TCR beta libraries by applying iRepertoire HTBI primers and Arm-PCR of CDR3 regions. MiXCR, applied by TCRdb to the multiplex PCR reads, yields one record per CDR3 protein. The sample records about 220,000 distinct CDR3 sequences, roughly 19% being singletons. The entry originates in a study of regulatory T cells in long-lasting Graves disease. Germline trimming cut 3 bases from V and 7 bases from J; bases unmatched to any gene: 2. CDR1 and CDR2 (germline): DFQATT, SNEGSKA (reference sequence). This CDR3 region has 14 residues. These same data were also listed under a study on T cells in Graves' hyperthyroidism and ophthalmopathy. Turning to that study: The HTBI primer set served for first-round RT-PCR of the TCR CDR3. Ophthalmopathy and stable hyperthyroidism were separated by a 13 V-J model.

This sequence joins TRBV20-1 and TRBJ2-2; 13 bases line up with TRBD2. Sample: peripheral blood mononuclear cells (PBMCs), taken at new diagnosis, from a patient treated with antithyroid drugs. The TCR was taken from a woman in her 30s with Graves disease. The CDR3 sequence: CSARGLAGSGELFF. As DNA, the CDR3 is TGCAGTGCTAGGGGACTAGCGGGAAGCGGGGAGCTGTTTTTT.